One sample yielded the 13 T cell receptor beta chains listed below, sequenced in a study of regulatory T cells in long-lasting Graves disease. Specified time point: newly diagnosed GD, antithyroid drugs for less than 3 months. Following extraction of RNA from PBMCs, that RNA was used to make the TCR library. Sequencing libraries for TCR beta were prepared with iRepertoire HTBI primers and Arm-PCR of CDR3 regions. TCRdb reprocessed the multiplex PCR reads with MiXCR, giving one entry per CDR3 protein. The sample comprises approximately 400,000 distinct CDR3 sequences, 14% to 15% of which are singletons, and approximately 15% rests with the top ten. Separately, the same data were catalogued under a study of T cells in Graves' hyperthyroidism and ophthalmopathy.

The source was peripheral blood mononuclear cells (PBMCs), collected at new diagnosis, from a patient treated with antithyroid drugs. The source of these receptors is a woman under 40 with Graves disease.

J is TRBJ2-7 and V is TRBV28; possibly TRBD2 for D (5 bases). Germline V CDR1 and CDR2: MDHEN, SYDVKM. V was trimmed by 2 bases and J by 5 bases, leaving 19 bases between them. This CDR3 has 16 amino acids. CDR3 in DNA: TGTGCCAGCAGTTTAAATAAAATCGGGATCCAGCACGAGCAGTACTTC. Its translation is CASSLNKIGIQHEQYF.

A few counts support this clonotype. The chain links TRBV15 to TRBJ1-5; D might be TRBD1 (5 bases). The germline gives CDR1 LNHNV, CDR2 YYDKDF (reference sequence). CDR3 length: 15 residues. V lost 0 bases to trimming and J lost 7 bases, with 13 bases between them. CDR3 nucleotides: TGTGCCACCAGCAGAGATAGAGGGGTAATCCAGCCCCAGCATTTT. Translating gives CATSRDRGVIQPQHF.

As DNA, the CDR3 is TGTGCCAGCAGTTTATCCGGGGGTCGAGAGCAGTACTTC. Translated, it gives CASSLSGGREQYF. The chain combines TRBV12-3 or TRBV12-4 with TRBJ2-7; D might be TRBD2 (6 bases). Trimming took 2 bases from V and 7 from J, leaving 12 bases between them. The CDR3 is made up of 13 amino acids.

In this sample, this clonotype turned up a few times. V and J are TRBV3-1 and TRBJ2-7; 10 bases map to TRBD1. The J segment lost 9 bases and the V segment lost 5 bases, leaving 10 bases of the junction unmatched. This CDR3 is 14 amino acids long. CDR1 is LGHDT, CDR2 YNNKEL, per germline (reference sequence). In nucleotides, the CDR3 is TGTGCCAGCAGCACCCCCGGGACAGGGGACCGGCAGTACTTC. Residues: CASSTPGTGDRQYF.

This clonotype was counted a few times. Germline is not matched at one junction end, which may reflect a read error. The rearrangement uses TRBV19 and TRBJ1-1; TRBD1 matches 10 bases. The CDR3 is 14 residues long. Germline V gives CDR1 LNHDA, CDR2 SQIVND (reference sequence). The CDR3: CASSRDRGPTGAFF. The CDR3 nucleotides read TGTGCCAGTAGCAGGGACAGGGGCCCAACTGGAGCTTTCTTT.

There are many counts of this clonotype. This rearrangement joins TRBV12-3 or TRBV12-4 to TRBJ2-3; D is undetermined. This CDR3 comprises 16 residues. Trimming stripped 3 bases from V and 4 bases from J, with 17 bases between. CDR3 DNA sequence: TGTGCCAGCAGTTTGGGCAAAGTGAGCTTGGCAGATACGCAGTATTTT. Encoded protein: CASSLGKVSLADTQYF.

At least ten counts were recorded for this clonotype. This rearrangement joins TRBV7-3 to TRBJ2-3; TRBD2 is a possible D gene (5 bases). The CDR3 length is 15 residues. With 6 bases removed from V and 4 bases from J, the gap between germline ends came to 17 bases. From germline, CDR1 is SGHTA and CDR2 FQGTGA. CDR3 loop: CASSPAGKLADTQYF. In DNA form, the CDR3 reads TGTGCCAGCAGTCCCGCCGGGAAACTGGCAGATACGCAGTATTTT.

The chain joins TRBV2 to TRBJ1-2, with TRBD1 matching over 8 bases. This CDR3 is built from 15 residues. Germline values: CDR1 SNHLY, CDR2 FYNNEI. Germline trimming cut 3 bases from V and 4 bases from J; bases unmatched to any gene: 7. CDR3 sequence: CASSEGQGAGYGYTF. For the CDR3, the DNA is TGTGCCAGCAGTGAGGGGCAGGGGGCAGGCTATGGCTACACCTTC. The complete variable domain, with remaining parts taken from reference TRBV2 and TRBJ1-2, reads EPEVTQTPSHQVTQMGQEVILRCVPISNHLYFYWYRQILGQKVEFLVSFYNNEISEKSEIFDDQFSVERPDGSNFTLKIRSTKLEDSAMYFCASSEGQGAGYGYTFGSGTRLTVV.

This clonotype was counted ten times or more. The J gene is TRBJ1-2, the V gene TRBV11-3; D gene uncertain. The length of the CDR3 is 14 residues. Germline CDR1 is SGHNT and CDR2 is YENEEA. V was clipped by 0 bases and J by 4 bases, with 9 bases between them. The CDR3 region is CASSLEGLPYGYTF. In DNA, the CDR3 is TGTGCCAGCAGCTTAGAGGGGTTACCCTATGGCTACACCTTC.

The chain has TRBV9 and TRBJ2-1; D call uncertain. Germline CDR1 is SGDLS and CDR2 is YYNGEE. The CDR3 covers 11 residues. Trimming removed 0 bases at V and 11 bases at J, with 6 bases between. The CDR3 sequence: CASSVGMKQFF. CDR3 sequence (DNA): TGTGCCAGCAGCGTAGGCATGAAGCAGTTCTTC. The entire variable domain, with the rest obtained from reference TRBV9 and TRBJ2-1, is as follows: DSGVTQTPKHLITATGQRVTLRCSPRSGDLSVYWYQQSLDQGLQFLIQYYNGEERAKGNILERFSAQQFPDLHSELNLSSLELGDSALYFCASSVGMKQFFGPGTRLTVL.

This clonotype showed up just once. V gene TRBV2 combines with J gene TRBJ1-1; unclear D gene. V gave up 4 bases and J gave up 2 bases, with 11 bases separating them. Germline CDR1 SNHLY, CDR2 FYNNEI. The CDR3 contains 14 residues. The CDR3 is CASSVERVNTEAFF. The CDR3 DNA sequence: TGTGCCAGCAGTGTTGAGAGGGTTAACACTGAAGCTTTCTTT.

This clonotype has ten or more counts. The rearrangement uses TRBV7-3 and TRBJ2-1, with TRBD2 matching over 7 bases. From germline, CDR1 is SGHTA and CDR2 FQGTGA. With V trimmed by 1 base and J by 4 bases, 10 bases remained unmatched. This CDR3 contains 17 residues. This chain's CDR3 is CASSLNGGGRGYNEQFF. The DNA for the CDR3 is TGTGCCAGCAGCTTAAATGGTGGCGGGAGAGGGTACAATGAGCAGTTCTTC.

CDR3 nucleotide sequence: TGCAGCGTTGGGGCGGGAGTCCCCTACAATGAGCAGTTCTTC. Its translation: CSVGAGVPYNEQFF. The rearrangement uses TRBV29-1 and TRBJ2-1, with 7 bases lining up with TRBD2. This CDR3 is built from 14 residues. The J segment lost 2 bases and the V segment lost 4 bases, leaving 5 bases of the junction unmatched. CDR1 is SQVTM and CDR2 is ANQGSEA in the germline V gene.